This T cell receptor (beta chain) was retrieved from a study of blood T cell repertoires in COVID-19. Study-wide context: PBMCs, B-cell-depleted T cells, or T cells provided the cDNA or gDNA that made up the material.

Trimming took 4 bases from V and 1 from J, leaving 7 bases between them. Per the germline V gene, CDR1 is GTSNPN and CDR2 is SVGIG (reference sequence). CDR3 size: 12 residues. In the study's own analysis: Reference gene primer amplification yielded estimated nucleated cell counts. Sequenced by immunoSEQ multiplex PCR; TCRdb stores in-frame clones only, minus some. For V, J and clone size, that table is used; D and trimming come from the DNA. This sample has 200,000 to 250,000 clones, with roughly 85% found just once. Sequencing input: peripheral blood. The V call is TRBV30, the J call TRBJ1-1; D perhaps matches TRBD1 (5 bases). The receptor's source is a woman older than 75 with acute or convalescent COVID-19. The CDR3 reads CAWKTENTEAFF. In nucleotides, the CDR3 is TGTGCCTGGAAGACAGAGAACACTGAAGCTTTCTTT.